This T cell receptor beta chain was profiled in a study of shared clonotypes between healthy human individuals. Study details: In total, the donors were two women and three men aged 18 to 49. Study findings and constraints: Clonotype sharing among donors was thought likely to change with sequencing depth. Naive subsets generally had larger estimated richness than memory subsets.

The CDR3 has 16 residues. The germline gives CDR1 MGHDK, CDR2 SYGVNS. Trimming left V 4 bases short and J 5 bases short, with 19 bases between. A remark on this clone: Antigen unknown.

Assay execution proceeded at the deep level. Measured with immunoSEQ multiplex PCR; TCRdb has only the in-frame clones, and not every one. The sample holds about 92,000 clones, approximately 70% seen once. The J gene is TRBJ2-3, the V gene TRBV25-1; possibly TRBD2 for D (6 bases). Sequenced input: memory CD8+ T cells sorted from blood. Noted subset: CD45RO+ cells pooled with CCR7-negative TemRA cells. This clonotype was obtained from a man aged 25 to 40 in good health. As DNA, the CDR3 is TGTGCCAGCAGTGGATTGGGGGGAGGACTGGAAGATACGCAGTATTTT. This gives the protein CASSGLGGGLEDTQYF.